The clone carrying this TCR beta chain was counted ten times or more. Its antigen is unidentified. Breast cancer patients provided tissue from their axillary draining lymph nodes. The CDR3 has 15 amino acids. V dropped 2 bases and J dropped 7 bases, with 14 bases sitting between them. CDR1 is MGHRA, CDR2 YSYEKL, per germline. The source of the sample is a study of breast tumors, draining lymph nodes, adjacent tissues. MiXCR, run by TCRdb on the multiplex PCR reads, gives a single entry per CDR3 protein. This table has about 230,000 distinct CDR3 sequences, approximately 31% appearing once. Notes on the study in general: Tumors had less TCR diversity than lymph nodes, more than nontumor tissue. Data only fit, rather than demonstrated, lymph node origin of most tumor T cells.

The chain has TRBV4-1 and TRBJ1-4, with D perhaps matching TRBD1 (6 bases). The receptor was isolated from a female donor with breast cancer. Some clones in this sample may be carry-over from other donors' samples. The sequenced sample was axillary lymph node tissue. DNA for the CDR3: TGCGCCAGCAGCCAAAGCACAGGGAGTGTTGAAAAACTGTTTTTT. This translates into CASSQSTGSVEKLFF.